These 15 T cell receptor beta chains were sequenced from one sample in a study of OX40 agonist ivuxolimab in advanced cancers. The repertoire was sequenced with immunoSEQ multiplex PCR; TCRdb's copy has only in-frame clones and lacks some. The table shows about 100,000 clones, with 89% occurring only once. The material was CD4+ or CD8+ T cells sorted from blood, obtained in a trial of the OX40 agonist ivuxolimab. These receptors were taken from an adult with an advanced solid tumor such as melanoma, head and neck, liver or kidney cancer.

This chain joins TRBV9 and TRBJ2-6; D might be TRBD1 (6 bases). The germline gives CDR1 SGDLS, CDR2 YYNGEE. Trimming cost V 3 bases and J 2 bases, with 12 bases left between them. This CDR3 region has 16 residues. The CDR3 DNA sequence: TGTGCCAGCAGCGGGCCGCCAGGGGCTGGGGCCAACGTCCTGACTTTC. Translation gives CASSGPPGAGANVLTF.

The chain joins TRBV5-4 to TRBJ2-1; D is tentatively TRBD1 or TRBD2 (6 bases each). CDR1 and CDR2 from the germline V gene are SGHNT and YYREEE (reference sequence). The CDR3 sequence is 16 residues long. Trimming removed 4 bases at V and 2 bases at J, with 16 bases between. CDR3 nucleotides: TGTGCCAGCAGCCCAGAGGGGGGAAGAGCCTACAATGAGCAGTTCTTC. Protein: CASSPEGGRAYNEQFF. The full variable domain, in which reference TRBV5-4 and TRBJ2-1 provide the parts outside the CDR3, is ETGVTQSPTHLIKTRGQQVTLRCSSQSGHNTVSWYQQALGQGPQFIFQYYREEENGRGNFPPRFSGLQFPNYSSELNVNALELDDSALYLCASSPEGGRAYNEQFFGPGTRLTVL.

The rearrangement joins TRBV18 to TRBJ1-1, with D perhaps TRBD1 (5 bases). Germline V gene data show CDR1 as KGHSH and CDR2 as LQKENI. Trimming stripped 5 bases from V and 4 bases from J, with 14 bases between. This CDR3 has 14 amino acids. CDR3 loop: CASSTTQGSTEAFF. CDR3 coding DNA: TGTGCCAGCTCAACCACTCAGGGATCCACTGAAGCTTTCTTT.

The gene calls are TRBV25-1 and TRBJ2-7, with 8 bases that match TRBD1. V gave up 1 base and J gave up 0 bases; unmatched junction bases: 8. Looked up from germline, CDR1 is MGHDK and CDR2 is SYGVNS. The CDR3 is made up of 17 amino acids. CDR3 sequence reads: CASSEWETGVSSYEQYF. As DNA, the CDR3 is TGTGCCAGCAGTGAATGGGAGACAGGGGTTAGCTCCTACGAGCAGTACTTC.

The CDR3 region has the DNA TGTGCCAGCAGCGCGTTAAACACCGGGGAGCTGTTTTTT. Protein sequence: CASSALNTGELFF. The V and J genes are TRBV27 and TRBJ2-2; D unclear. V was shortened by 6 bases and J by 2 bases, with 7 bases between the two germline ends. The V gene's germline CDR1 is MNHEY and CDR2 SMNVEV (reference sequence). The CDR3 sequence is 13 residues long.

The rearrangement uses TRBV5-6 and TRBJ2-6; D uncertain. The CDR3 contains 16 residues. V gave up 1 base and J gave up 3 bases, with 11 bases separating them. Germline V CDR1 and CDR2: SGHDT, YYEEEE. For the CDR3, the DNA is TGTGCCAGCAGCTTGTACTGGATGGGTGGGGCCAACGTCCTGACTTTC. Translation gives CASSLYWMGGANVLTF.

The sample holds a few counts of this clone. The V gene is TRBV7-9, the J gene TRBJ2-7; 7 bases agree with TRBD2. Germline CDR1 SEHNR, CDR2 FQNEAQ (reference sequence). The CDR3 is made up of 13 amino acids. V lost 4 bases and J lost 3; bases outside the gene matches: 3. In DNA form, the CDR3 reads TGTGCCAGCAGCTCCCCGGGAGGCTACGAGCAGTACTTC. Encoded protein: CASSSPGGYEQYF.

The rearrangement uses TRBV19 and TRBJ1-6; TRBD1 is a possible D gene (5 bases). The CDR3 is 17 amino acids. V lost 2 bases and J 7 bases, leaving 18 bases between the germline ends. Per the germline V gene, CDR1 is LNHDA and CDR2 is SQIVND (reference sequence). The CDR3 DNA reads TGTGCCAGTAGTATACGCCCCGGGGCACCCAGGAATTCACCCCTCCACTTT. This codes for CASSIRPGAPRNSPLHF.

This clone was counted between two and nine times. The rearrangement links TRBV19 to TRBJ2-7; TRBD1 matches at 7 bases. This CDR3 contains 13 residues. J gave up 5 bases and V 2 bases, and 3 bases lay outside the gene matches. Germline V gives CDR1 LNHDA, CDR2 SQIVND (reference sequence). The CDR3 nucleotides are TGTGCCAGTAGTATAATGACAGGGAACGAGCAGTACTTC. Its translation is CASSIMTGNEQYF.

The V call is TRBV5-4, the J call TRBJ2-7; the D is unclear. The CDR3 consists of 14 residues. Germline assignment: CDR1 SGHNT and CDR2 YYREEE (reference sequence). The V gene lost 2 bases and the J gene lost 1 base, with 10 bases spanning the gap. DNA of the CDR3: TGTGCCAGCAGCTTACAGACGGCATCCTACGAGCAGTACTTC. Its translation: CASSLQTASYEQYF.

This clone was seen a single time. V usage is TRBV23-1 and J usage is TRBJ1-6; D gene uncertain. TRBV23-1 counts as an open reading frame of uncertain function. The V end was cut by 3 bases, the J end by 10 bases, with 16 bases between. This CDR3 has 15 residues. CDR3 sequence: CASSHHVESGSPLHF. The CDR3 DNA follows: TGCGCCAGCAGTCACCACGTGGAGTCGGGGTCACCCCTCCACTTT.

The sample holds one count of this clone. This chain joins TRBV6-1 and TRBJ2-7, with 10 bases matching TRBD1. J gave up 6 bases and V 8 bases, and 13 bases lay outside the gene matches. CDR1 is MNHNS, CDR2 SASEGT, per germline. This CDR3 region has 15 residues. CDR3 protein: CASCRVGQGMGEQYF. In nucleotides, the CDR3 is TGTGCCAGCTGTAGAGTGGGACAGGGGATGGGCGAGCAGTACTTC.

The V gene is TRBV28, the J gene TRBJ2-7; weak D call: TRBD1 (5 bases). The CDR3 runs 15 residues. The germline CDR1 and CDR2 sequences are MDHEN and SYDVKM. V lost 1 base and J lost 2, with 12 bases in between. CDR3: CASSLFRQNPYEQYF. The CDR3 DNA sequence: TGTGCCAGCAGTTTATTCCGACAGAACCCCTACGAGCAGTACTTC.

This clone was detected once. CDR3 region: CASSDRVVGGYTF. The CDR3 DNA reads TGCGCCAGCAGCGACAGGGTAGTGGGGGGCTACACCTTC. The chain carries TRBV10-2 and TRBJ1-2, with 7 bases identical to TRBD1. V dropped 6 bases and J dropped 8; count of bases not matched to a gene: 9. The CDR3 covers 13 residues. The germline gives CDR1 WSHSY, CDR2 SAAADI.

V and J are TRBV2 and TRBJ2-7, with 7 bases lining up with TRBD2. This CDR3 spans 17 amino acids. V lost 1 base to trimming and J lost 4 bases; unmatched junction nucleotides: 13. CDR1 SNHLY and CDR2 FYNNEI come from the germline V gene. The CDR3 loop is CASSEGGLGGSGYEQYF. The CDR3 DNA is TGTGCCAGCAGTGAAGGCGGTTTGGGGGGGTCGGGATACGAGCAGTACTTC.